This T cell receptor beta chain comes out of a study of vaccination effects on CD4 cells after COVID-19. Before sequencing took place, the ViraFEST assay used viral peptide pools to expand antigen-specific CD4+ T cells. Following a 10-day culture, CD4+ T cells were purified. All participants had two doses of either the BNT162b2 or mRNA-1273 vaccine. This CDR3 is built from 17 residues. The germline gives CDR1 KGHDR, CDR2 SFDVKD. Unmatched junction bases numbered 9, after V lost 3 bases and J lost 6 bases. The sample holds a few counts of this clone. Its antigen remains unknown. TCRdb keeps only in-frame clones here, not all; method: immunoSEQ multiplex PCR. The table records about 59,000 clones, 75% to 85% of them present only once.

The chain joins TRBV24-1 to TRBJ2-3; TRBD2 matches at 12 bases. The material was CD4+ T cells from PBMCs cultured with HCoV-OC43 spike peptides, obtained after COVID-19 vaccination. The subset is: HCoV-OC43 spike overlapping peptide pool stimulation. The TCR comes from a human donor who received a COVID-19 vaccine. CDR3 coding DNA: TGTGCCACCAGTGATCCCATTAGACTAGCGGGGGCGGATACGCAGTATTTT. As protein: CATSDPIRLAGADTQYF.